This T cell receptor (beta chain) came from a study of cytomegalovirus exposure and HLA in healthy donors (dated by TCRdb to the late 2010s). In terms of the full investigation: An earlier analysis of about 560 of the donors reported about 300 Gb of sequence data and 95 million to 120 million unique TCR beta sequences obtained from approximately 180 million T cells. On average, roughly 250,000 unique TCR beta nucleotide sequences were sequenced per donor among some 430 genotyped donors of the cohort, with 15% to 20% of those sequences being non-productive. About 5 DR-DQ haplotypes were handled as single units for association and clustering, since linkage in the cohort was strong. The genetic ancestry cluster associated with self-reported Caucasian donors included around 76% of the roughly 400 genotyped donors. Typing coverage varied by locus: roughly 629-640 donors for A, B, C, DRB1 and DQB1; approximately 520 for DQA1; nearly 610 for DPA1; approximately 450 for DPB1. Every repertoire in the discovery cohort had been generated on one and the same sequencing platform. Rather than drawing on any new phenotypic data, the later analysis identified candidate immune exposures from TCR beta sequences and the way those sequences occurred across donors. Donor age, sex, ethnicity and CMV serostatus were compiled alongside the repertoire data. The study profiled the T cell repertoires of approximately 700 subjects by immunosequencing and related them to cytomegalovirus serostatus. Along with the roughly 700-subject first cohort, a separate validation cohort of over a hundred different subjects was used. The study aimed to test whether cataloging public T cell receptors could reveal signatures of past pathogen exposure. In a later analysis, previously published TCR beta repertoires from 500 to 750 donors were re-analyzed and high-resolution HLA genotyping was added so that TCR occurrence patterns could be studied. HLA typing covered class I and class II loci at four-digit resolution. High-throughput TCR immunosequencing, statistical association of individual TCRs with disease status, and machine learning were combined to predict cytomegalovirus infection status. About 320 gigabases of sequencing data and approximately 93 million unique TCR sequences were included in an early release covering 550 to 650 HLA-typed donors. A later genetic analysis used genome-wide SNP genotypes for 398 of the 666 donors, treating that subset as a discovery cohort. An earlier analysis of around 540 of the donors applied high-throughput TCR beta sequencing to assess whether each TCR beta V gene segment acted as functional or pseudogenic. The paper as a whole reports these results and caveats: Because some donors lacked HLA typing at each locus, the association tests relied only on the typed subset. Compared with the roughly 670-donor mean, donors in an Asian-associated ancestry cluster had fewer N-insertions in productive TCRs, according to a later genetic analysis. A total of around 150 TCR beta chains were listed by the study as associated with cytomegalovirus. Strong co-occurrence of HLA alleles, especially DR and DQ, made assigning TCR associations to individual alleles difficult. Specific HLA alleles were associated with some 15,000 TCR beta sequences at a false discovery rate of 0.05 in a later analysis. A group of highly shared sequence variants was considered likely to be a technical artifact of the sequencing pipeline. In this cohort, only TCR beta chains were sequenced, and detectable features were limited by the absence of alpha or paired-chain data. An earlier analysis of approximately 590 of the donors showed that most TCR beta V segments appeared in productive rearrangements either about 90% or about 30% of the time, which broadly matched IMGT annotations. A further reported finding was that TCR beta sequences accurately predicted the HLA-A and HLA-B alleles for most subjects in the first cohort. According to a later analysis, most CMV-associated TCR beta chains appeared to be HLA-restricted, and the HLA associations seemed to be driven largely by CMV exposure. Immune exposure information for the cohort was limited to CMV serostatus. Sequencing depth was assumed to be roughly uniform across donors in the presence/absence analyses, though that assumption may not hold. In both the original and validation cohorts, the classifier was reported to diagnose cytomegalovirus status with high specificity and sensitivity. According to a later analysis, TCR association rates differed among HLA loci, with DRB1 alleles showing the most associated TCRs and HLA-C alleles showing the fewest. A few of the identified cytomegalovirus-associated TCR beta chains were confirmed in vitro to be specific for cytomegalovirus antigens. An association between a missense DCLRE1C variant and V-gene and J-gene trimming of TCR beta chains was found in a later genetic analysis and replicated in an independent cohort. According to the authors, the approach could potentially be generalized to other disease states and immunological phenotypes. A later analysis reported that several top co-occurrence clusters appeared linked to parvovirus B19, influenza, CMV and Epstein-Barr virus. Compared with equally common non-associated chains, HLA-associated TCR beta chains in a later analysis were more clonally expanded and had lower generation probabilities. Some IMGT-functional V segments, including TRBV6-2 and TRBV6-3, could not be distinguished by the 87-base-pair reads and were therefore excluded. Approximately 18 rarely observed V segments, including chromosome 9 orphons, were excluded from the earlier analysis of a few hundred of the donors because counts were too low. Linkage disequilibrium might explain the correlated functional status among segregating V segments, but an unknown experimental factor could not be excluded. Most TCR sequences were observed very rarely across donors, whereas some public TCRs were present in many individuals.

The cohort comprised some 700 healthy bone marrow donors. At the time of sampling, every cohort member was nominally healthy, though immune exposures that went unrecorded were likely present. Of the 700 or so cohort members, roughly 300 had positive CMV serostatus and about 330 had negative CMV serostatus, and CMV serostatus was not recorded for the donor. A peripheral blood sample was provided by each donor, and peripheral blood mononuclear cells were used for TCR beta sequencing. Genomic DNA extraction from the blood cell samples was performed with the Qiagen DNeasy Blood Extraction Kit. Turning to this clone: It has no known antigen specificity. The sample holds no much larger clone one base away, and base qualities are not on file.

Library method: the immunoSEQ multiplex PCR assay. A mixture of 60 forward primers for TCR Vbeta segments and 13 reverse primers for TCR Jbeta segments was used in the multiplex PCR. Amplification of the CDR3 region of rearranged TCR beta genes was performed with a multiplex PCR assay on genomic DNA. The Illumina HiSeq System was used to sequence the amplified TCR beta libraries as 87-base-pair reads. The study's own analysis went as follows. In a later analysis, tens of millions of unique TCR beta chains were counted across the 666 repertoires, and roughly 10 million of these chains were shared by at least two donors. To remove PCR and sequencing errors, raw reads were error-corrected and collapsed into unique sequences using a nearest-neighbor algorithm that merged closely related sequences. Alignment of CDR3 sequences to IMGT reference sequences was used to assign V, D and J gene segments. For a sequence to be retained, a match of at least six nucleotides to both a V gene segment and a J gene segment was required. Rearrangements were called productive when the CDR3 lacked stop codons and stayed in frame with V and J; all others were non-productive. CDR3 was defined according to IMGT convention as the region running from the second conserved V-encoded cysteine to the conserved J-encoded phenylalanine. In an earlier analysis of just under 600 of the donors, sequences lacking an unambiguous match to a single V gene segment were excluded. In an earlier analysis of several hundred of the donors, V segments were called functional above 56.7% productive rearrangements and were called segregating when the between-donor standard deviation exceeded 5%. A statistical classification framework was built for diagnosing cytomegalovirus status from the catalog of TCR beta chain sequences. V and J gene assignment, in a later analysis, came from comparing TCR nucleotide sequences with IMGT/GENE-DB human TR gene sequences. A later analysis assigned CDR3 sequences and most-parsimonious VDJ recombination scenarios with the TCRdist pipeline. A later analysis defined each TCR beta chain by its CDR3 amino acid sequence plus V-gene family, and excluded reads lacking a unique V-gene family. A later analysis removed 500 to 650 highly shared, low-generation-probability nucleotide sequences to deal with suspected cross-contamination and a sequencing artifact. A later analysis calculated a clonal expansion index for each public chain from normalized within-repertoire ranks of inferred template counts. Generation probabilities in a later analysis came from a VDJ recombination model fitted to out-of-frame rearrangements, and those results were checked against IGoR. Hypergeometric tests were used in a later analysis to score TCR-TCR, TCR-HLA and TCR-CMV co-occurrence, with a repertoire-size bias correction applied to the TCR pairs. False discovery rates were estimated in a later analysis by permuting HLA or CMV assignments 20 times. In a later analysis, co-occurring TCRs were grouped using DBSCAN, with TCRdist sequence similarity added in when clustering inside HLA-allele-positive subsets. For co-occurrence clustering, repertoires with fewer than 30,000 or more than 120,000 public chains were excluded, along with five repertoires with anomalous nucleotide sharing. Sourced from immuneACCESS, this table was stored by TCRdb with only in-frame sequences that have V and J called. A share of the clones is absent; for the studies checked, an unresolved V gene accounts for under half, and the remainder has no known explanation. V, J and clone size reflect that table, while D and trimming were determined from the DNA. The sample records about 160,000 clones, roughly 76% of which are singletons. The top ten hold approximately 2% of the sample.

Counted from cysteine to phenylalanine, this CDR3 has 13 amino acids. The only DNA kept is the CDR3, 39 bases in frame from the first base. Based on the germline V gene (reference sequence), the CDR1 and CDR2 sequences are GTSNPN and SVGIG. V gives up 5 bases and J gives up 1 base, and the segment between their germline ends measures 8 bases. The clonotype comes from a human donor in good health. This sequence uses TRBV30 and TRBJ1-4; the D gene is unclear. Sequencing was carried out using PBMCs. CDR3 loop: CAWEWRTNEKLFF. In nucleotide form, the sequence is TGTGCCTGGGAGTGGAGAACTAATGAAAAACTGTTTTTT.